Listed here are 9 T cell receptor beta chains from one sample, sequenced in a study of blood T cell repertoires in COVID-19. Profiled with immunoSEQ multiplex PCR; TCRdb holds only in-frame clones, not every one. Among about 490,000 clones listed, approximately 85% were seen once. The sample consisted of peripheral blood. These receptors all come from a human donor in a cohort sampled during active COVID-19.

The chain combines TRBV9 with TRBJ1-2; TRBD1 matches 8 bases. With V trimmed by 3 bases and J by 4 bases, 8 bases remained unmatched. Germline V gives CDR1 SGDLS, CDR2 YYNGEE. This CDR3 is built from 15 residues. CDR3 in amino acids: CASSAGQGLPYGYTF. In DNA form, the CDR3 reads TGTGCCAGCAGCGCCGGACAGGGCCTACCCTATGGCTACACCTTC.

The chain links TRBV19 to TRBJ2-1; 11 bases match TRBD2. Germline V CDR1 and CDR2: LNHDA, SQIVND (reference sequence). V was clipped by 4 bases and J by 8 bases; unmatched bases: 13. The CDR3 is 17 amino acids. As DNA, the CDR3 is TGTGCCAGTAGTAAAGGGGTACTAGCGGGAGTTGGCCATGAGCAGTTCTTC. Translating it yields CASSKGVLAGVGHEQFF.

The CDR3 DNA follows: TGTGCCAGCAGTTTCGGCGGGACAGGGTTCCACGAGCAGTACTTC. Translating it yields CASSFGGTGFHEQYF. The rearrangement links TRBV27 to TRBJ2-7; the match to TRBD1 covers 9 bases. Germline V gives CDR1 MNHEY, CDR2 SMNVEV (reference sequence). V dropped 3 bases and J dropped 5; count of bases not matched to a gene: 8. This CDR3 contains 15 residues.

This clone was recorded once. The chain recombines TRBV7-9 with TRBJ1-2; tentative D call: TRBD1 (6 bases). The CDR3 consists of 14 residues. Germline lookup yields CDR1 SEHNR and CDR2 FQNEAQ (reference sequence). With 4 bases removed from V and 4 bases from J, the gap between germline ends came to 13 bases. CDR3 region: CASSWGGMGYGYTF. The CDR3 DNA reads as TGTGCCAGCAGCTGGGGGGGCATGGGCTATGGCTACACCTTC.

The chain couples TRBV9 to TRBJ1-3, with a weak D call TRBD1 (5 bases). V lost 0 bases to trimming and J lost 4 bases, with 17 bases between them. The CDR3 runs 17 residues. From germline, CDR1 is SGDLS and CDR2 YYNGEE. CDR3 sequence (DNA): TGTGCCAGCAGCGTAGATCAGGGCAGGGCGATCGGAAACACCATATATTTT. It yields the protein CASSVDQGRAIGNTIYF.

In its sample, this clone was seen once. In DNA form, the CDR3 reads TGCGCCAGCAGCCGAAGGACAGGGGACGGAAAACTGTTTTTT. Its protein product is CASSRRTGDGKLFF. The chain combines TRBV5-1 with TRBJ1-4; the match to TRBD1 covers 9 bases. With 4 bases clipped from V and 10 bases from J, the junction kept 8 bases outside the gene matches. The CDR3 spans 14 residues. The germline CDR1 and CDR2 sequences are SGHRS and YFSETQ.

V is TRBV14 and J is TRBJ2-3; D gene ambiguous. V gave up 4 bases and J gave up 1 base, with 12 bases separating them. Germline CDR1 and CDR2: SGHDN and FVKESK. The CDR3 totals 15 residues. Written as DNA, the CDR3 is TGTGCCAGCAGCCTCACGACTCCTGGCACAGATACGCAGTATTTT. Amino acid sequence: CASSLTTPGTDTQYF.

The chain combines TRBV2 with TRBJ2-7; TRBD1 aligns across 9 bases. Looked up from germline, CDR1 is SNHLY and CDR2 is FYNNEI. The CDR3 sequence is 14 residues long. V was clipped by 9 bases and J by 5 bases; unmatched bases: 11. In DNA form, the CDR3 reads TGTGCCAGTGTCCGGGACAGGGACGTCAACGAGCAGTACTTC. It specifies CASVRDRDVNEQYF. The entire variable domain, with the rest obtained from reference TRBV2 and TRBJ2-7, is as follows: EPEVTQTPSHQVTQMGQEVILRCVPISNHLYFYWYRQILGQKVEFLVSFYNNEISEKSEIFDDQFSVERPDGSNFTLKIRSTKLEDSAMYFCASVRDRDVNEQYFGPGTRLTVT.

J is TRBJ2-3 and V is TRBV27; D is perhaps TRBD1 (5 bases). In germline, CDR1 is MNHEY, CDR2 SMNVEV (reference sequence). The CDR3 loop spans 15 amino acids. Trimming removed 2 bases from V and 2 bases from J, with 11 bases in between. The CDR3 region is CASSLVRAPTDTQYF. In DNA form, the CDR3 reads TGTGCCAGCAGTTTAGTCAGGGCCCCCACAGATACGCAGTATTTT.